Listed here are 32 T cell receptor beta chains from one sample, sequenced in a study of early T cells in non-severe SARS-CoV-2 infection. Using its own MiXCR run on the 5' RACE reads, TCRdb lists one record per CDR3 protein. The sample has roughly 76,000 distinct CDR3 sequences; 12% are singletons. Sample: whole blood. Receptors were obtained from an adult who was a healthcare worker with PCR-confirmed SARS-CoV-2 infection or an uninfected control (not recorded which).

This clonotype was observed a handful of times. The rearrangement links TRBV3-1 to TRBJ1-3; D is ambiguous. Germline V gene lookup returns CDR1 LGHDT and CDR2 YNNKEL (reference sequence). The CDR3 extends over 17 amino acids. The V end was cut by 4 bases, the J end by 1 base, with 17 bases between. In DNA form, the CDR3 reads TGTGCCAGCAGCCTTGGAAGCGTTCAGAGGTCTGGAAACACCATATATTTT. Translating gives CASSLGSVQRSGNTIYF.

In its sample, this clonotype was seen many times. The chain employs TRBV5-6 and TRBJ2-2, with 10 nucleotides matching TRBD1. The germline CDR1 and CDR2 sequences are SGHDT and YYEEEE. J lost 5 bases, V lost 2 bases, and 3 bases had no gene match. The CDR3 loop spans 15 amino acids. The CDR3 bases are TGTGCCAGCAGCTTCGGGACAGGGGTAACCGGGGAGCTGTTTTTT. It is translated as CASSFGTGVTGELFF.

This clonotype was seen repeatedly, ten times or more. V is TRBV27 and J is TRBJ2-7; 8 positions match TRBD1. Germline V lookup: CDR1 MNHEY, CDR2 SMNVEV (reference sequence). This CDR3 spans 15 amino acids. V dropped 5 bases and J dropped 6; count of bases not matched to a gene: 12. The CDR3 protein is CASSPRTGIGVEQYF. The DNA of the CDR3 is TGTGCCAGCAGTCCAAGGACAGGGATCGGGGTCGAGCAGTACTTC.

The V and J genes are TRBV7-2 and TRBJ2-1, with 10 bases identical to TRBD2. The CDR3 is made up of 15 amino acids. CDR1 and CDR2 from the germline V gene are SGHTA and FQGNSA. With V trimmed by 6 bases and J by 4 bases, 6 bases remained unmatched. This CDR3 reads CASSQSTSGYNEQFF. In DNA, the CDR3 is TGTGCCAGCAGTCAATCGACTAGCGGGTACAATGAGCAGTTCTTC.

This clonotype was seen ten or more times. The chain employs TRBV28 and TRBJ2-7; 11 nucleotides line up with TRBD2. CDR3 length equals 18 residues. J gave up 7 bases and V 8 bases, and 22 bases lay outside the gene matches. Germline loops: CDR1 MDHEN, CDR2 SYDVKM. The CDR3 loop reads CASRSPGTSGPLMLEQYF. The CDR3 DNA follows: TGTGCCAGCCGCTCGCCCGGGACTAGCGGTCCCCTGATGTTGGAGCAGTACTTC.

Ten or more counts support this clonotype. The V call is TRBV7-6, the J call TRBJ2-1; 7 nucleotides line up with TRBD1. Unmatched junction bases numbered 0, after V lost 8 bases and J lost 2 bases. CDR3 length: 12 residues. Germline loops: CDR1 SGHVS, CDR2 FNYEAQ. The CDR3 DNA sequence: TGTGCCAGCGGGACAGCCTACAATGAGCAGTTCTTC. It codes for CASGTAYNEQFF.

The table lists this clonotype with many counts. The CDR3 protein is CASSPSGTTVTGELFF. The CDR3 coding sequence is TGCGCCAGCAGCCCCTCCGGGACAACGGTGACCGGGGAGCTGTTTTTT. The gene calls are TRBV4-1 and TRBJ2-2; possible D gene TRBD1, 6 bases. CDR1 and CDR2 from the germline V gene are MGHRA and YSYEKL. Trimming removed 4 bases at V and 5 bases at J, with 17 bases between. The CDR3 extends over 16 amino acids.

This clonotype was detected many times. The chain links TRBV10-3 to TRBJ2-3; 7 nucleotides agree with TRBD2. The germline V gene has CDR1 ENHRY and CDR2 SYGVKD. The CDR3 consists of 14 residues. Unmatched junction bases numbered 3, after V lost 4 bases and J lost 2 bases. CDR3 DNA sequence: TGTGCCATCAGTGGGGGACTAACCACAGATACGCAGTATTTT. This encodes CAISGGLTTDTQYF.

In this sample, this clonotype turned up many times. This chain uses TRBV29-1 with TRBJ2-1; no definite D call. The CDR3 sequence is 11 residues long. V was pared by 6 bases and J by 7 bases, with 10 bases between. Germline V lookup: CDR1 SQVTM, CDR2 ANQGSEA. The CDR3 is CSVAATNEQFF. The CDR3 DNA sequence: TGCAGCGTAGCAGCAACGAATGAGCAGTTCTTC.

The sample holds many counts of this clonotype. The chain carries TRBV29-1 and TRBJ2-1; 11 bases are a match to TRBD2. The V and J ends lost 3 bases and 0 bases, in that order; junction bases with no gene match: 7. Germline V CDR1 and CDR2: SQVTM, ANQGSEA. This CDR3 is built from 17 residues. The CDR3 loop is CSVEPSGRRSSYNEQFF. The CDR3 nucleotides read TGCAGCGTTGAGCCTAGCGGGAGGCGTAGCTCCTACAATGAGCAGTTCTTC.

The chain links TRBV28 to TRBJ2-1, with 13 bases fitting TRBD2. The trim removed 5 bases at V and 9 bases at J, leaving 7 bases unmatched. The CDR3 sequence is 15 residues long. Germline V gene data show CDR1 as MDHEN and CDR2 as SYDVKM. DNA for the CDR3: TGTGCCAGCAGTCCTACTAGCGGGAGGGCCCTTGAGCAGTTCTTC. Its translation: CASSPTSGRALEQFF.

This clonotype was seen a handful of times. The rearrangement links TRBV20-1 to TRBJ2-5, with D perhaps matching TRBD1 (6 bases). This CDR3 comprises 12 residues. V lost 4 bases and J lost 2, with 8 bases in between. The germline V gene encodes CDR1 DFQATT and CDR2 SNEGSKA (reference sequence). The CDR3 here is CSATGDQETQYF. CDR3 sequence (DNA): TGCAGTGCTACAGGGGATCAAGAGACCCAGTACTTC.

This clonotype came up a few times. The rearrangement uses TRBV4-1 and TRBJ1-4; 9 bases line up with TRBD1. The length of the CDR3 is 15 residues. V lost 4 bases, J lost 6 bases, and 6 bases stayed unmatched. CDR1 is MGHRA and CDR2 is YSYEKL in the germline V gene. The CDR3 nucleotides read TGCGCCAGCAGCCGATCACAGGGGGCTGATGAAAAACTGTTTTTT. Its translation is CASSRSQGADEKLFF.

In its sample, this clonotype was seen a few times. The chain employs TRBV20-1 and TRBJ2-7; 12 nucleotides line up with TRBD2. J gave up 3 bases and V 0 bases, and 6 bases lay outside the gene matches. The CDR3 is made up of 16 amino acids. The germline gives CDR1 DFQATT, CDR2 SNEGSKA (reference sequence). The CDR3 loop is CSARDPSTSGSYEQYF. The CDR3 DNA is TGCAGTGCTAGAGATCCATCGACTAGCGGGAGCTACGAGCAGTACTTC.

This clonotype was seen many times. The chain carries TRBV7-6 and TRBJ2-6; D might be TRBD1 (5 bases). V lost 4 bases and J 7 bases, leaving 8 bases between the germline ends. Germline lookup yields CDR1 SGHVS and CDR2 FNYEAQ. This CDR3 region has 13 residues. The CDR3 DNA is TGTGCCAGCAGCTCCCAGGGAGCCAACGTCCTGACTTTC. Translation: CASSSQGANVLTF.

The chain combines TRBV29-1 with TRBJ1-2, with D uncertain. The length of the CDR3 is 11 residues. CDR1 SQVTM and CDR2 ANQGSEA come from the germline V gene. V was cut by 3 bases and J by 8 bases, with 10 bases left in between. The CDR3 nucleotides are TGCAGCGTTGAGAAGGTCTTCGGCTACACCTTC. As protein: CSVEKVFGYTF.

This clonotype showed up many times. The V gene is TRBV20-1, the J gene TRBJ2-3, with 8 nucleotides matching TRBD2. Germline V gene sequence: CDR1 DFQATT, CDR2 SNEGSKA (reference sequence). V shed 3 bases, J shed 5 bases, and the junction held 16 bases outside the gene matches. The CDR3 covers 17 residues. The CDR3 nucleotides read TGCAGTGCTAGGTCCCCATTGGCGGGAGGCCGCCTAGATACGCAGTATTTT. It codes for CSARSPLAGGRLDTQYF.

This chain uses TRBV7-9 with TRBJ2-1; 9 bases align to TRBD2. V was clipped by 2 bases and J by 6 bases; unmatched bases: 5. The germline gives CDR1 SEHNR, CDR2 FQNEAQ (reference sequence). CDR3 size: 15 residues. The CDR3: CASSLMTSGPNEQFF. Written as DNA, the CDR3 is TGTGCCAGCAGCTTAATGACTAGCGGCCCCAATGAGCAGTTCTTC. The complete variable domain, with remaining parts taken from reference TRBV7-9 and TRBJ2-1, reads DTGVSQNPRHKITKRGQNVTFRCDPISEHNRLYWYRQTLGQGPEFLTYFQNEAQLEKSRLLSDRFSAERPKGSFSTLEIQRTEQGDSAMYLCASSLMTSGPNEQFFGPGTRLTVL.

The chain joins TRBV7-9 to TRBJ1-1; D call uncertain. Germline CDR1 reads SEHNR; CDR2 reads FQNEAQ (reference sequence). CDR3 size: 11 residues. V lost 5 bases, J lost 6 bases, and 7 bases lay in between. The CDR3 loop reads CASSDLAEAFF. The CDR3 DNA sequence: TGTGCCAGCAGCGACCTAGCTGAAGCTTTCTTT. Supplemented by reference TRBV7-9 and TRBJ1-1, the full variable domain reads DTGVSQNPRHKITKRGQNVTFRCDPISEHNRLYWYRQTLGQGPEFLTYFQNEAQLEKSRLLSDRFSAERPKGSFSTLEIQRTEQGDSAMYLCASSDLAEAFFGQGTRLTVV.

This clonotype was detected many times. The chain has TRBV13 and TRBJ2-1, with 9 bases matching TRBD2. V was clipped by 5 bases and J by 9 bases; unmatched bases: 5. CDR1 is PRHDT and CDR2 is FYEKMQ in the germline V gene (reference sequence). There are 13 residues in the CDR3. The CDR3 sequence is CASSRSGSGEQFF. CDR3 sequence (DNA): TGTGCCAGCAGCCGTAGCGGGAGCGGTGAGCAGTTCTTC.

This clonotype occurred many times. The chain recombines TRBV3-1 with TRBJ2-3; TRBD2 aligns across 10 bases. The germline CDR1 and CDR2 sequences are LGHDT and YNNKEL (reference sequence). V gave up 6 bases and J gave up 6 bases; unmatched junction bases: 15. The CDR3 spans 17 residues. CDR3 sequence: CASSKGTTSGQKDTQYF. The CDR3 coding sequence is TGTGCCAGCAGTAAAGGAACGACTAGCGGGCAAAAGGATACGCAGTATTTT.

This clonotype was seen ten or more times. The rearrangement links TRBV28 to TRBJ2-7; D may be TRBD1 or TRBD2 (5 bases each). Deletions cut 2 bases from V and 3 bases from J, with 8 bases between. This CDR3 comprises 13 residues. Germline CDR1 MDHEN, CDR2 SYDVKM. The CDR3 loop reads CASSLGGDYEQYF. The CDR3 DNA reads as TGTGCCAGCAGTTTAGGGGGAGACTACGAGCAGTACTTC.

This clonotype was recorded a few times. The rearrangement uses TRBV29-1 and TRBJ2-3; D is unclear. The CDR3 contains 14 residues. Per the germline V gene, CDR1 is SQVTM and CDR2 is ANQGSEA. Trimming took off 1 base at V and 4 bases at J, with 12 bases between the two ends. The CDR3 region has the DNA TGCAGCGTTGAAGGCCCTTCCGGCGCAGATACGCAGTATTTT. Translating it yields CSVEGPSGADTQYF.

This clonotype was seen at least ten times. The chain combines TRBV28 with TRBJ1-3, with D unclear. V dropped 6 bases and J dropped 0 bases, with 18 bases sitting between them. Germline values: CDR1 MDHEN, CDR2 SYDVKM. The CDR3 runs to 17 residues. CDR3 DNA: TGTGCCAGCAGCGACCTCACCATGCAGGCCTCTGGAAACACCATATATTTT. Protein sequence: CASSDLTMQASGNTIYF.

CDR3 in amino acids: CASSQDREEYEQFF. Written as DNA, the CDR3 is TGTGCCAGCAGTCAGGACAGGGAGGAGTATGAGCAGTTCTTC. The J gene is TRBJ2-1, the V gene TRBV6-5; 8 nucleotides align to TRBD1. Germline V lookup: CDR1 MNHEY, CDR2 SVGAGI. The CDR3 runs to 14 residues. Trimming took 5 bases from V and 8 from J; bases not matched to a gene: 8.

In its sample, this clonotype was seen a few times. The rearrangement links TRBV7-9 to TRBJ2-1; D unresolved. Germline CDR1 is SEHNR and CDR2 is FQNEAQ (reference sequence). V gave up 3 bases and J gave up 7 bases, with 13 bases separating them. CDR3 length: 14 residues. This chain's CDR3 is CASSFSPGWNEQFF. CDR3 nucleotides: TGTGCCAGCAGCTTCTCCCCGGGCTGGAATGAGCAGTTCTTC.

The table lists this clonotype with many counts. The J gene is TRBJ1-1, the V gene TRBV29-1; D not resolved. The CDR3 length is 8 residues. Germline values: CDR1 SQVTM, CDR2 ANQGSEA. V was pared by 4 bases and J by 7 bases, with 1 base between. CDR3 sequence (DNA): TGCAGCGTTGGTGAAGCTTTCTTT. Protein product: CSVGEAFF. The complete variable domain, with remaining parts taken from reference TRBV29-1 and TRBJ1-1, reads SAVISQKPSRDICQRGTSLTIQCQVDSQVTMMFWYRQQPGQSLTLIATANQGSEATYESGFVIDKFPISRPNLTFSTLTVSNMSPEDSSIYLCSVGEAFFGQGTRLTVV.

This clonotype has a count of ten or more. The chain employs TRBV21-1 and TRBJ2-3; TRBD1 is taken as the D call from the table, unchecked against the DNA. TRBV21-1 is recorded as a pseudogene. The CDR3 sequence is 17 residues long. The CDR3 is CASSPPMTGTVTDTQYF. CDR3 in DNA: TGTGCCAGCAGCCCTCCTATGACCGGGACGGTCACAGATACGCAGTATTTT.

This clonotype was counted at least ten times. The CDR3 protein is CSAPTSGRRETQYF. CDR3 nucleotides: TGCAGTGCTCCGACTAGCGGGAGAAGAGAGACCCAGTACTTC. The V call is TRBV20-1, the J call TRBJ2-5, with TRBD2 identical over 12 bases. The CDR3 totals 14 residues. The germline V gene has CDR1 DFQATT and CDR2 SNEGSKA (reference sequence). Trimming removed 5 bases from V and 4 bases from J; junction bases left unmatched: 5.

The chain joins TRBV29-1 to TRBJ1-1; D is ambiguous. The CDR3 sequence is 11 residues long. Per the germline V gene, CDR1 is SQVTM and CDR2 is ANQGSEA. CDR3 coding DNA: TGCACCTCCGGATTCGAGGCTGAAGCTTTCTTT. This encodes CTSGFEAEAFF. The full variable domain, in which reference TRBV29-1 and TRBJ1-1 provide the parts outside the CDR3, is SAVISQKPSRDICQRGTSLTIQCQVDSQVTMMFWYRQQPGQSLTLIATANQGSEATYESGFVIDKFPISRPNLTFSTLTVSNMSPEDSSIYLCTSGFEAEAFFGQGTRLTVV.

The chain has TRBV3-1 and TRBJ2-3, with D possibly being TRBD1 (5 bases). The CDR3 consists of 15 residues. Germline assignment: CDR1 LGHDT and CDR2 YNNKEL (reference sequence). The germline V and J ends were trimmed by 0 bases and 5 bases, with 12 bases remaining between them. The CDR3 nucleotides are TGTGCCAGCAGCCAAGAATCTGCAGGGCTAGATACGCAGTATTTT. Translated, it gives CASSQESAGLDTQYF.

This clonotype has ten or more counts. This chain links TRBV20-1 with TRBJ2-3; TRBD2 matches 12 bases. The CDR3 covers 15 residues. Looked up from germline, CDR1 is DFQATT and CDR2 is SNEGSKA (reference sequence). Trimming removed 2 bases from V and 4 bases from J; junction bases left unmatched: 4. CDR3: CSARRLAGASDTQYF. Here the CDR3 DNA reads TGCAGTGCTAGACGACTAGCGGGAGCGTCAGATACGCAGTATTTT.